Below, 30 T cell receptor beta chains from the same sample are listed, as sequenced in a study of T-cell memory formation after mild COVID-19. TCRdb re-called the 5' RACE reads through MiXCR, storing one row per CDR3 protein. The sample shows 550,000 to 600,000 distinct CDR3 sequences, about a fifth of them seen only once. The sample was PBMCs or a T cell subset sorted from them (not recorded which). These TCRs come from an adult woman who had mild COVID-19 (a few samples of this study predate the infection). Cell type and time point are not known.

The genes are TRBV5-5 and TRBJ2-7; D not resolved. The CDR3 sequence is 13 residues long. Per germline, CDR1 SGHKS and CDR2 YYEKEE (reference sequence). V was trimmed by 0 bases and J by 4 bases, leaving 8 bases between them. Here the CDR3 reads CASSLDTEYEQYF. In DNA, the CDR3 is TGTGCCAGCAGCTTGGACACCGAATACGAGCAGTACTTC.

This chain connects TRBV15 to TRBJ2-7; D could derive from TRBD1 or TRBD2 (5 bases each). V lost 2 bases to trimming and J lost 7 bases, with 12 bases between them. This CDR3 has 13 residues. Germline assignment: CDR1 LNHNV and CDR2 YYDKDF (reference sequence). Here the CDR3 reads CATSRTGLGEQYF. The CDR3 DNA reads TGTGCCACCAGCAGAACAGGACTGGGAGAGCAGTACTTC.

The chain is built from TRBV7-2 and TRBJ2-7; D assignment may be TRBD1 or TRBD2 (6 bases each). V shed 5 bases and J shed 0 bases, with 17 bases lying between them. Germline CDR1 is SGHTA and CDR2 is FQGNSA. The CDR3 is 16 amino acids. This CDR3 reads CASSPGGGVSSYEQYF. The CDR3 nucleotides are TGTGCCAGCAGCCCCGGGGGCGGAGTAAGCTCCTACGAGCAGTACTTC.

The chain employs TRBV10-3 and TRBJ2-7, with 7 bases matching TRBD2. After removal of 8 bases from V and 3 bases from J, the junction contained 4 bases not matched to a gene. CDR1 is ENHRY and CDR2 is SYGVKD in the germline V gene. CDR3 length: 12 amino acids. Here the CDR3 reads CAIQERGYEQYF. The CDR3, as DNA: TGTGCCATCCAGGAGCGGGGCTACGAGCAGTACTTC.

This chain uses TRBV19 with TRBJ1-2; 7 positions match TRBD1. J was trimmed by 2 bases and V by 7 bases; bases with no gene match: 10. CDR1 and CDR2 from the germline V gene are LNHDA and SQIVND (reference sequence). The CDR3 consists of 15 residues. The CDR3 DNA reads TGTGCCAGTATTTCCTTGGGACAGCTGAACTATGGCTACACCTTC. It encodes CASISLGQLNYGYTF.

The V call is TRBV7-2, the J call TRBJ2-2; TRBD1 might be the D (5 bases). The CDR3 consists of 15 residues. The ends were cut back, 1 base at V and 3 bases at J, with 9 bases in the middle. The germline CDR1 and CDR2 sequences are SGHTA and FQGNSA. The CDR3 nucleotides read TGTGCCAGCAGCTTAGGCAGGGTTCACACCGGGGAGCTGTTTTTT. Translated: CASSLGRVHTGELFF.

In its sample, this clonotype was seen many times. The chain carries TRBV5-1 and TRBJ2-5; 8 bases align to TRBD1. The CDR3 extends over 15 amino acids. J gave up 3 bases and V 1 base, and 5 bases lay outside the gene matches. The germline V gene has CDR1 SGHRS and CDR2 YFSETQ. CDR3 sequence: CASSLSGGAEETQYF. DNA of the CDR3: TGCGCCAGCAGCTTGTCAGGGGGCGCGGAAGAGACCCAGTACTTC.

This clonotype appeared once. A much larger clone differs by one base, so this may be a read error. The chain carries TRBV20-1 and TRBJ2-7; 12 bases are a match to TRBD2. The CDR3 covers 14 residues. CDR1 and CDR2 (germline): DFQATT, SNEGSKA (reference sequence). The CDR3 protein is CRARDTSGRREQYF. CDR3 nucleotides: TGCAGAGCTAGAGATACTAGCGGGAGGAGAGAGCAGTACTTC.

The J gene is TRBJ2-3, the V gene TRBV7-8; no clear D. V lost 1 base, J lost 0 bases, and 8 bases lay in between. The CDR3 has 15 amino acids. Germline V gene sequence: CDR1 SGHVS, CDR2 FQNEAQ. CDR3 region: CASSLVVYSTDTQYF. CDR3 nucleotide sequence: TGTGCCAGCAGCTTAGTTGTATATAGCACAGATACGCAGTATTTT.

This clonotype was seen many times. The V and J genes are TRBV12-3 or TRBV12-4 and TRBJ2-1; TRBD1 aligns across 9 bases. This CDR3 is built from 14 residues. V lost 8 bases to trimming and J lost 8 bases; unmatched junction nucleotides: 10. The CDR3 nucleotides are TGTGCCAGCCTCTCGGGACAGGGACTCTATGAGCAGTTCTTC. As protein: CASLSGQGLYEQFF.

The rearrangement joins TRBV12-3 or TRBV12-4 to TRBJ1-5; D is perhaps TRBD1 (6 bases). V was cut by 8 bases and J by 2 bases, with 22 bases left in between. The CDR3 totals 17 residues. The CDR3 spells CASGRGQRGIGNQPQHF. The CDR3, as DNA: TGTGCCAGCGGCCGGGGGCAGAGGGGGATTGGCAATCAGCCCCAGCATTTT.

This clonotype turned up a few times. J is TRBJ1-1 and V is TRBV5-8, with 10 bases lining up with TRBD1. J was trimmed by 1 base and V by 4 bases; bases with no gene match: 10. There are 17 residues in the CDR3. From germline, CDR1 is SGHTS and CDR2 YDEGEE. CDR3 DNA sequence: TGTGCCAGCAGCGCAGACAGGGGGCCGATGACGAACACTGAAGCTTTCTTT. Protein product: CASSADRGPMTNTEAFF. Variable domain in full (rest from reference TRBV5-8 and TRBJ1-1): EAGVTQSPTHLIKTRGQQATLRCSPISGHTSVYWYQQALGLGLQFLLWYDEGEERNRGNFPPRFSGRQFPNYSSELNVNALELEDSALYLCASSADRGPMTNTEAFFGQGTRLTVV.

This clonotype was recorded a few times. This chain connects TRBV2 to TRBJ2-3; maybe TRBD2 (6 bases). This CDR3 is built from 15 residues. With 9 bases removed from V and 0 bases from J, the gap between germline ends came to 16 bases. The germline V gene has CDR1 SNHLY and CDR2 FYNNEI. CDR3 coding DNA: TGTGCCAGTTCTACCCCCCGGGGGAGCACAGATACGCAGTATTTT. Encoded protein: CASSTPRGSTDTQYF.

CDR3 protein: CATSDHHTDTQYF. The CDR3, as DNA: TGTGCCACCAGTGATCACCACACAGATACGCAGTATTTT. The chain couples TRBV24-1 to TRBJ2-3; no clear D. The germline V gene encodes CDR1 KGHDR and CDR2 SFDVKD. The ends were cut back, 3 bases at V and 2 bases at J, with 5 bases in the middle. This CDR3 comprises 13 residues.

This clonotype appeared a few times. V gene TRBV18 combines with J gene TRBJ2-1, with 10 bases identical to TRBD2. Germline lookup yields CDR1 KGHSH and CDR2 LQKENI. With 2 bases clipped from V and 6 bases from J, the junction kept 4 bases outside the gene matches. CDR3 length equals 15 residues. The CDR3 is CASSPGLADVNEQFF. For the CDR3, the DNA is TGTGCCAGCTCACCAGGACTAGCGGACGTCAATGAGCAGTTCTTC.

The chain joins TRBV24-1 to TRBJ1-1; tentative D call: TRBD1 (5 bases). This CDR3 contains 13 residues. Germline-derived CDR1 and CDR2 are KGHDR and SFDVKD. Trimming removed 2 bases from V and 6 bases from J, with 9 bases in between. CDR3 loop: CATSDSGHPEAFF. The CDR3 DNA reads TGTGCCACCAGTGATTCTGGACATCCTGAAGCTTTCTTT.

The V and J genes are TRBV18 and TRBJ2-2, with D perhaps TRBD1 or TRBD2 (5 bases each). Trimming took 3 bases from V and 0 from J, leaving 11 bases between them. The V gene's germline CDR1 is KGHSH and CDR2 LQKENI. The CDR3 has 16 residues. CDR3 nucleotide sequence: TGTGCCAGCTCACCCTCCGGGGCCTCGAACACCGGGGAGCTGTTTTTT. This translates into CASSPSGASNTGELFF.

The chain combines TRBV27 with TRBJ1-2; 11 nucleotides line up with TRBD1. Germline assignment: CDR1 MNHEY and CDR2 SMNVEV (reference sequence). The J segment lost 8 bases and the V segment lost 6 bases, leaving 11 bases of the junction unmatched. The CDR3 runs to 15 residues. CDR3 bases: TGTGCCAGCAGCTGGACAGGGGGCGTTCGAGAGGGCTACACCTTC. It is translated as CASSWTGGVREGYTF.

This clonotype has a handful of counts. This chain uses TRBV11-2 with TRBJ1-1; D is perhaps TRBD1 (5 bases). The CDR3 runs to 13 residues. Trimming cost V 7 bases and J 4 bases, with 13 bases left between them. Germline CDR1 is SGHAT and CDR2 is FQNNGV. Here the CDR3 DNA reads TGTGCCAGCAACAATATGGGGGGCACTGAAGCTTTCTTT. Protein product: CASNNMGGTEAFF.

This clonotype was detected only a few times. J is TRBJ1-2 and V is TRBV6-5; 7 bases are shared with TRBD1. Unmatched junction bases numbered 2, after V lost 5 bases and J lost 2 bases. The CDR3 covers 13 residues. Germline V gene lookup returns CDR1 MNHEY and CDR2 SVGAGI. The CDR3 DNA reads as TGTGCCAGCAGTAAGACAGGGAACTATGGCTACACCTTC. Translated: CASSKTGNYGYTF.

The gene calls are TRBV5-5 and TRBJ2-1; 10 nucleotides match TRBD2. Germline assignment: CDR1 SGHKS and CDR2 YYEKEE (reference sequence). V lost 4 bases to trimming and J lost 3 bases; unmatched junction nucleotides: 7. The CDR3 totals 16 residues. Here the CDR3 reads CASSVELAGLYNEQFF. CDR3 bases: TGTGCCAGCAGCGTCGAACTAGCGGGACTCTACAATGAGCAGTTCTTC. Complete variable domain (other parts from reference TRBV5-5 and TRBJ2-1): DAGVTQSPTHLIKTRGQQVTLRCSPISGHKSVSWYQQVLGQGPQFIFQYYEKEERGRGNFPDRFSARQFPNYSSELNVNALLLGDSALYLCASSVELAGLYNEQFFGPGTRLTVL.

For the CDR3, the DNA is TGTGCCATCAGTGGGTCTAGCGGGGTTATTTTAAGCCAAGAGACCCAGTACTTC. Translated: CAISGSSGVILSQETQYF. J is TRBJ2-5 and V is TRBV10-3; 9 bases map to TRBD2. Germline-derived CDR1 and CDR2 are ENHRY and SYGVKD. The CDR3 has 18 residues. V was pared by 4 bases and J by 1 base, with 13 bases of the junction left unmatched.

The CDR3 loop is CASSHPDSYEQYF. For the CDR3, the DNA is TGTGCCAGCAGCCACCCAGACTCCTACGAGCAGTACTTC. The chain joins TRBV4-2 to TRBJ2-7; D unresolved. The length of the CDR3 is 13 residues. The V gene's germline CDR1 is LGHNA and CDR2 YNFKEQ. V was shortened by 3 bases and J by 0 bases, with 6 bases between the two germline ends.

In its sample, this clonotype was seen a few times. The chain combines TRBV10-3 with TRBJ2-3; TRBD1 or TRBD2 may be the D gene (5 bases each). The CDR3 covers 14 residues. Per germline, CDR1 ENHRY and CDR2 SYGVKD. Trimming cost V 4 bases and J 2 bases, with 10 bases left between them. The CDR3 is CAISAWGFTDTQYF. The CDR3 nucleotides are TGTGCCATCAGTGCTTGGGGGTTCACAGATACGCAGTATTTT.

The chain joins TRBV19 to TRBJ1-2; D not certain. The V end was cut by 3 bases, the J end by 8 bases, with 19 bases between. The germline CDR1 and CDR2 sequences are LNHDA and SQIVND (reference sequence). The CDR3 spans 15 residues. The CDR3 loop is CASSIGSRLGHGYTF. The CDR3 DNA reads TGTGCCAGTAGTATCGGGAGCAGGCTAGGCCACGGCTACACCTTC.

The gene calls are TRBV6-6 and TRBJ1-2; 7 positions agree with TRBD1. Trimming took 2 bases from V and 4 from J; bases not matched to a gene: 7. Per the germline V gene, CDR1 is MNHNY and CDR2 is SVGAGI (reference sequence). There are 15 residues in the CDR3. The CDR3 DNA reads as TGTGCCAGCAGTTACAGAAGGGGGCCCATCTATGGCTACACCTTC. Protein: CASSYRRGPIYGYTF.

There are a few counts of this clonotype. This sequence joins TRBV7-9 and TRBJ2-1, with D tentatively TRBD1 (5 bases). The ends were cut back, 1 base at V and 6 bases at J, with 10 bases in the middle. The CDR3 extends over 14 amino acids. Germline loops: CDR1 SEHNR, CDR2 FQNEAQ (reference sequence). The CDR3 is CASSLVTGSNEQFF. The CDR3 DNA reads TGTGCCAGCAGCTTAGTTACAGGTAGCAATGAGCAGTTCTTC. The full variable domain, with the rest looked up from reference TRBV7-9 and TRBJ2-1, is DTGVSQNPRHKITKRGQNVTFRCDPISEHNRLYWYRQTLGQGPEFLTYFQNEAQLEKSRLLSDRFSAERPKGSFSTLEIQRTEQGDSAMYLCASSLVTGSNEQFFGPGTRLTVL.

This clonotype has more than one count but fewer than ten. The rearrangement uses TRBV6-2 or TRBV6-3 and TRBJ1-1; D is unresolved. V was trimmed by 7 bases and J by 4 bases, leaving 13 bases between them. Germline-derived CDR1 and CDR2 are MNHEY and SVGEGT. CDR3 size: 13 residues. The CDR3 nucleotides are TGTGCCAGCAATGGACTGGGCCGCACTGAAGCTTTCTTT. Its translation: CASNGLGRTEAFF.

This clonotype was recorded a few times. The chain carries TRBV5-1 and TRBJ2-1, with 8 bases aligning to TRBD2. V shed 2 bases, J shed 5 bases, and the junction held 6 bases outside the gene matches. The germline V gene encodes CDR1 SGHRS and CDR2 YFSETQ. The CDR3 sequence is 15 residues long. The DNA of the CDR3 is TGCGCCAGCAGCTTATGGGCGGGAGGAAACAATGAGCAGTTCTTC. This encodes CASSLWAGGNNEQFF. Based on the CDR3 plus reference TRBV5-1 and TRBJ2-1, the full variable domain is KAGVTQTPRYLIKTRGQQVTLSCSPISGHRSVSWYQQTPGQGLQFLFEYFSETQRNKGNFPGRFSGRQFSNSRSEMNVSTLELGDSALYLCASSLWAGGNNEQFFGPGTRLTVL.

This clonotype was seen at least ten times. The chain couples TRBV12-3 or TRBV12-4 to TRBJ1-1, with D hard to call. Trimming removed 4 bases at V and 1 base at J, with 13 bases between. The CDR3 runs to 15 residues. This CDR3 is CASSWVTPSNTEAFF. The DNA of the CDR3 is TGTGCCAGCAGTTGGGTGACACCTTCGAACACTGAAGCTTTCTTT.